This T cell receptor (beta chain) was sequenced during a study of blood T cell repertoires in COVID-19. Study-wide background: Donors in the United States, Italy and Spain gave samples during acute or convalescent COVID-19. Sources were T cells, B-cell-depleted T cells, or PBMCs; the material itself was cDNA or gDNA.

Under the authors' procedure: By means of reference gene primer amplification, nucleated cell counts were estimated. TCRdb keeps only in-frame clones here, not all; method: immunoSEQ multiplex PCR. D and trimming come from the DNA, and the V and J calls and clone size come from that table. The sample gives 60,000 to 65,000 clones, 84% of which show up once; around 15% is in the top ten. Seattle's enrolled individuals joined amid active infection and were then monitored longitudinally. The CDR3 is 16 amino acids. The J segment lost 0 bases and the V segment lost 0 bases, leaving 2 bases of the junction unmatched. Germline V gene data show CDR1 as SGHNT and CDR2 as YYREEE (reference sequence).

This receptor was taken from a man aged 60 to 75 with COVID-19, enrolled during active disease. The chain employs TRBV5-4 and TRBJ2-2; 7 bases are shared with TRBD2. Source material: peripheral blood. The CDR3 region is CASSLASGTNTGELFF. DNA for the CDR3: TGTGCCAGCAGCTTGGCTAGCGGAACGAACACCGGGGAGCTGTTTTTT.